The entry that follows covers one T cell receptor beta chain sequence. Its antigen is unknown. No qualities accompany the bases; no much larger clone lies one base away. The library was built by means of the immunoSEQ multiplex PCR assay. The multiplex PCR relied on a mix of 60 forward primers for TCR Vbeta segments and 13 reverse primers for TCR Jbeta segments. The CDR3 region of rearranged TCR beta genes was amplified from genomic DNA by a multiplex PCR assay. Amplified TCR beta libraries were sequenced as 87-base-pair reads on the Illumina HiSeq System. Processing in the source paper ran as follows. In a later analysis, roughly 80 million unique TCR beta chains were counted across the roughly 670 repertoires, and about 10 million of these chains were shared by at least two donors. A nearest-neighbor algorithm error-corrected the raw reads and collapsed the reads into unique sequences, merging closely related sequences to remove PCR and sequencing errors. V, D and J gene segments were assigned by aligning CDR3 sequences to IMGT reference sequences. Each retained sequence needed at least a six-nucleotide match to both a V gene segment and a J gene segment. Rearrangements were called productive when the CDR3 lacked stop codons and stayed in frame with V and J; all others were non-productive. CDR3 was defined according to IMGT convention as the region running from the second conserved V-encoded cysteine to the conserved J-encoded phenylalanine. Sequences without an unambiguous match to a single V gene segment were excluded from the earlier analysis of about 640 of the donors. In an earlier analysis of around 600 of the donors, V segments were called functional above 56.7% productive rearrangements and were called segregating when the between-donor standard deviation exceeded 5%. A statistical classification framework was developed to diagnose cytomegalovirus status using the catalog of TCR beta chain sequences. In a later analysis, TCR nucleotide sequences were compared against IMGT/GENE-DB human TR gene sequences so that V and J genes could be assigned. The TCRdist pipeline was used in a later analysis to assign CDR3 sequences and most-parsimonious VDJ recombination scenarios. In a later analysis, each TCR beta chain was defined by its CDR3 amino acid sequence together with its V-gene family, and reads without a unique V-gene family were excluded. To address suspected cross-contamination and a sequencing artifact, a later analysis removed 450 to 700 highly shared, low-generation-probability nucleotide sequences. In a later analysis, a clonal expansion index for each public chain was calculated from normalized within-repertoire ranks of inferred template counts. A later analysis computed generation probabilities with a VDJ recombination model fitted to out-of-frame rearrangements, and checked the results against IGoR. In a later analysis, hypergeometric tests were used to score TCR-TCR, TCR-HLA and TCR-CMV co-occurrence, with a repertoire-size bias correction applied to TCR pairs. A later analysis estimated false discovery rates by permuting HLA or CMV assignments 20 times. In a later analysis, co-occurring TCRs were grouped using DBSCAN, with TCRdist sequence similarity added in when clustering inside HLA-allele-positive subsets. Co-occurrence clustering excluded repertoires with fewer than 30,000 or more than 120,000 public chains, plus five with anomalous nucleotide sharing. The table was pulled from immuneACCESS by TCRdb, which kept in-frame rearrangements only. Such tables lose some clones; where checked, under half of the loss comes from unresolved V genes, and the rest has no known cause. Clone size and V and J calls were adopted from that table, with D and trimming inferred from the DNA. This sample has some 130,000 clones in its table, and around 80% of those were observed once. Together, the top ten hold approximately 10% of the sample.

The data stem from a study of cytomegalovirus exposure and HLA in healthy donors (dated by TCRdb to the late 2010s). With regard to the full study: An earlier analysis of roughly 500 of the donors reported 250 to 300 Gb of sequence data and 90 million to 120 million unique TCR beta sequences obtained from roughly 180 million T cells. An early release that covered 500 to 800 HLA-typed donors contained about 300 gigabases of sequencing data and tens of millions of unique TCR sequences. Of the 398 genotyped donors, approximately 83% fell in the genetic ancestry cluster associated with self-reported Caucasian donors. The study aimed to test whether cataloging public T cell receptors could reveal signatures of past pathogen exposure. Using immunosequencing, the study profiled T cell repertoires from roughly 650 subjects and related those repertoires to cytomegalovirus serostatus. A separate validation cohort of more than 100 different subjects was used in addition to the approximately 610-subject first cohort. To predict cytomegalovirus infection status, the study combined high-throughput TCR immunosequencing, statistical association of individual TCRs with disease status, and machine learning. A later analysis re-examined previously published TCR beta repertoires from just over 650 donors and added high-resolution HLA genotyping to investigate patterns of TCR occurrence. The later analysis used no new phenotypic data to find candidate immune exposures, relying instead on TCR beta sequences and their occurrence across donors. In an earlier analysis of roughly 540 of the donors, high-throughput TCR beta sequencing was used to judge whether each TCR beta V gene segment behaved as functional or pseudogenic. Alongside the repertoire data, information on donor age, sex, ethnicity and CMV serostatus was compiled. In a later genetic analysis, genome-wide SNP genotypes for about 65% of the roughly 700 donors were used, and that subset was treated as a discovery cohort. All discovery cohort repertoires had been generated using a single sequencing platform. HLA typing covered class I and class II loci at four-digit resolution. The number of donors typed differed by locus, with roughly 620-640 for A, B, C, DRB1 and DQB1, 522 for DQA1, 600 to 610 for DPA1, and over 400 for DPB1. Several DR-DQ haplotypes were handled as single units for association and clustering because linkage in the cohort was strong. Across approximately 420 genotyped donors of the cohort, an average of roughly 250,000 unique TCR beta nucleotide sequences per donor were sequenced, and roughly 17% of those sequences were non-productive. Overall study results and their limits: When HLA alleles, especially DR and DQ, strongly co-occurred, attributing TCR associations to individual alleles was difficult. HLA typing was unavailable for some donors at each locus, so association tests used only the typed subset. The cohort was sequenced for TCR beta chains only, and without alpha or paired-chain data the features that could be detected were limited. The authors suggested that the approach could potentially be extended to other disease states and immunological phenotypes. A further reported finding was that TCR beta sequences accurately predicted the HLA-A and HLA-B alleles for most subjects in the first cohort. A cluster of highly shared sequence variants was judged likely to represent a technical artifact of the sequencing pipeline. Some IMGT-functional V segments, including TRBV6-2 and TRBV6-3, could not be told apart with the 87-base-pair reads, so those segments were excluded. A few of the identified cytomegalovirus-associated TCR beta chains were confirmed in vitro to be specific for cytomegalovirus antigens. The only immune exposure information available for the cohort was CMV serostatus. In an earlier analysis of 500 to 650 of the donors, most TCR beta V segments appeared in productive rearrangements about 90% or about 30% of the time, broadly matching IMGT annotations. Most CMV-associated TCR beta chains appeared to be HLA-restricted in a later analysis, and the HLA associations seemed to be driven largely by CMV exposure. Linkage disequilibrium might explain the correlated functional status among segregating V segments, but an unknown experimental factor could not be ruled out. The study listed approximately 160 TCR beta chains as associated with cytomegalovirus. In a later genetic analysis, a missense DCLRE1C variant was associated with V-gene and J-gene trimming of TCR beta chains, and the association was replicated in an independent cohort. A later analysis reported that several top co-occurrence clusters appeared linked to parvovirus B19, influenza, CMV and Epstein-Barr virus. Most TCR sequences were seen in very few donors, while some public TCRs were found in many individuals. In both the original and validation cohorts, the classifier was reported to diagnose cytomegalovirus status with high specificity and sensitivity. Compared with the roughly 700-donor mean, donors in an Asian-associated ancestry cluster had fewer N-insertions in productive TCRs, according to a later genetic analysis. Compared with equally common non-associated chains, HLA-associated TCR beta chains in a later analysis were more clonally expanded and had lower generation probabilities. In a later analysis, 15,000 to 20,000 TCR beta sequences were associated with specific HLA alleles at a false discovery rate of 0.05. In a later analysis, the rate of TCR association differed among HLA loci, with DRB1 alleles having the most associated TCRs and HLA-C alleles having the fewest. Sequencing depth was assumed to be roughly uniform across donors in the presence/absence analyses, though that assumption may not hold. Because counts were too low, some 17 rarely observed V segments, including chromosome 9 orphons, were left out of the earlier analysis of 587 of the donors.

The cohort was made up of 650 to 700 healthy bone marrow donors. Cohort members were all nominally healthy when sampled, although unrecorded immune exposures were likely present. The donor was CMV seropositive and was included in the group of around 300 seropositive cohort members. Each donor provided a peripheral blood sample, and peripheral blood mononuclear cells were used for TCR beta sequencing. Genomic DNA extraction from the blood cell samples was performed with the Qiagen DNeasy Blood Extraction Kit. Based on the germline V gene, the CDR1 and CDR2 sequences are SGHAT and FQNNGV. V and J are trimmed by 5 bases and 3 bases, and the gene matches miss 11 bases of the junction. The cysteine opens and the phenylalanine closes a CDR3 of 16 amino acids. The entry retains the CDR3 DNA only, 48 bases that are in frame from base 1.

The source of this sequence is a woman between 50 and 59 years old in good health and CMV-seropositive. Sequenced material: PBMCs. Recombination linked TRBV11-2 to TRBJ2-7; 9 central nucleotides agree with TRBD1. The CDR3 reads as follows: CASSGTGILVGYEQYF. The nucleotides are TGTGCCAGCAGCGGGACAGGGATCCTTGTGGGCTACGAGCAGTACTTC.